These 18 T cell receptor beta chains came from one sample sequenced in a study of identical twins. One entry per CDR3 protein, called by TCRdb with MiXCR from the 5' RACE reads. The sample includes approximately 890,000 distinct CDR3 sequences, about 12% of them seen just once. These records were also assigned to another study, of yellow fever vaccine responses in identical twins.

The material sequenced was PBMCs. The receptors stem from a woman in her late teens or twenties in good health.

The gene calls are TRBV28 and TRBJ1-2; the match to TRBD1 covers 7 bases. This CDR3 contains 15 residues. V lost 5 bases to trimming and J lost 7 bases; unmatched junction nucleotides: 13. Germline values: CDR1 MDHEN, CDR2 SYDVKM. The CDR3 loop is CASSPPPTGRGGYTF. CDR3 coding DNA: TGTGCCAGCAGTCCTCCCCCGACAGGGCGGGGTGGCTACACCTTC.

The genes are TRBV29-1 and TRBJ2-5; D unclear. Looked up from germline, CDR1 is SQVTM and CDR2 is ANQGSEA. Trimming took 2 bases from V and 8 from J, leaving 12 bases between them. The CDR3 runs to 12 residues. CDR3: CSVEILRITQYF. The DNA of the CDR3 is TGCAGCGTTGAAATTCTCCGAATCACCCAGTACTTC. Full variable domain (missing parts from reference TRBV29-1 and TRBJ2-5): SAVISQKPSRDICQRGTSLTIQCQVDSQVTMMFWYRQQPGQSLTLIATANQGSEATYESGFVIDKFPISRPNLTFSTLTVSNMSPEDSSIYLCSVEILRITQYFGPGTRLLVL.

This clonotype occurred a few times. The chain recombines TRBV10-3 with TRBJ2-3; 9 nucleotides align to TRBD2. Germline V gene lookup returns CDR1 ENHRY and CDR2 SYGVKD. J was trimmed by 0 bases and V by 4 bases; bases with no gene match: 5. The CDR3 runs to 16 residues. CDR3 amino acids: CAISATSGTSTDTQYF. CDR3 DNA: TGTGCCATCAGTGCGACTAGCGGAACGAGCACAGATACGCAGTATTTT.

This clonotype was observed a few times. The V call is TRBV3-1, the J call TRBJ2-5, with TRBD1 matching 8 bases. The CDR3 sequence is 16 residues long. V dropped 4 bases and J dropped 5; count of bases not matched to a gene: 12. CDR1 LGHDT and CDR2 YNNKEL come from the germline V gene (reference sequence). The CDR3 loop is CASSPTGQGIWETQYF. In DNA form, the CDR3 reads TGTGCCAGCAGCCCCACCGGACAGGGTATTTGGGAGACCCAGTACTTC.

In its sample, this clonotype was seen many times. The chain combines TRBV5-5 with TRBJ2-4; TRBD2 matches 8 bases. Germline V CDR1 and CDR2: SGHKS, YYEKEE (reference sequence). Trimming cost V 4 bases and J 2 bases; bases outside gene matches: 11. The CDR3 is 17 residues long. The CDR3 nucleotides read TGTGCCAGCAGCACCCAAATCAGCGGGAGAACCAAAAACATTCAGTACTTC. Its protein product is CASSTQISGRTKNIQYF.

In this sample, this clonotype turned up many times. The V call is TRBV12-3 or TRBV12-4, the J call TRBJ2-2; D assignment may be TRBD1 or TRBD2 (5 bases each). The length of the CDR3 is 13 residues. Deletions cut 3 bases from V and 6 bases from J, with 8 bases between. CDR3 DNA: TGTGCCAGCAGTTTCCGGGGCCCCGGGGAGCTGTTTTTT. Translating gives CASSFRGPGELFF.

The V and J genes are TRBV20-1 and TRBJ2-3, with 10 bases that match TRBD2. The V gene's germline CDR1 is DFQATT and CDR2 SNEGSKA (reference sequence). The CDR3 consists of 15 residues. Trimming removed 1 base from V and 4 bases from J; junction bases left unmatched: 5. The CDR3 nucleotides are TGCAGTGCTAGAGCCGGAGCGGGAGGGTCAGATACGCAGTATTTT. This sequence encodes CSARAGAGGSDTQYF.

This chain uses TRBV20-1 with TRBJ2-1; 13 bases are a match to TRBD2. The CDR3 runs to 15 residues. V shed 6 bases and J 2 bases; nucleotides not matched to a gene: 4. Per the germline V gene, CDR1 is DFQATT and CDR2 is SNEGSKA (reference sequence). CDR3 amino acids: CSATSGRSTYNEQFF. Here the CDR3 DNA reads TGCAGTGCGACTAGCGGGAGGTCTACCTACAATGAGCAGTTCTTC.

This clonotype was seen a few times. The rearrangement joins TRBV7-9 to TRBJ2-1; 10 bases align to TRBD2. The ends lost 5 bases at V and 6 bases at J; junction bases unmatched: 7. From germline, CDR1 is SEHNR and CDR2 FQNEAQ (reference sequence). CDR3 size: 15 residues. CDR3 region: CASSPNSGRFNEQFF. The DNA for the CDR3 is TGTGCCAGCAGCCCCAATAGCGGGAGGTTCAATGAGCAGTTCTTC.

This clonotype was seen ten or more times. The V gene is TRBV5-1, the J gene TRBJ1-1, with a tentative D call TRBD1 (5 bases). CDR3 size: 13 residues. CDR1 and CDR2 (germline): SGHRS, YFSETQ. The ends were cut back, 2 bases at V and 3 bases at J, with 8 bases in the middle. CDR3 protein: CASSFQGDTEAFF. The CDR3 DNA is TGCGCCAGCAGCTTCCAAGGGGACACTGAAGCTTTCTTT.

This clonotype appeared a few times. CDR3 protein: CASSRQGTSYEQYV. The DNA of the CDR3 is TGTGCCAGCAGCCGACAGGGGACCTCCTACGAGCAGTACGTC. V and J are TRBV28 and TRBJ2-7; 8 bases align to TRBD1. J gave up 0 bases and V 6 bases, and 4 bases lay outside the gene matches. This CDR3 spans 14 amino acids. CDR1 and CDR2 (germline): MDHEN, SYDVKM.

This sequence joins TRBV11-2 and TRBJ2-1, with 11 positions matching TRBD2. This CDR3 comprises 16 residues. The V gene end was trimmed by 3 bases and the J gene end by 4 bases; junction bases not matched to a gene: 5. Per the germline V gene, CDR1 is SGHAT and CDR2 is FQNNGV. DNA of the CDR3: TGTGCCAGCAGCTTGGGACGGACTAGCGGGTACAATGAGCAGTTCTTC. This sequence encodes CASSLGRTSGYNEQFF.

This chain uses TRBV28 with TRBJ2-3; D unclear. CDR1 is MDHEN and CDR2 is SYDVKM in the germline V gene. The CDR3 runs 15 residues. Deletions cut 5 bases from V and 3 bases from J, with 15 bases between. The CDR3 DNA reads TGTGCCAGCAGTCCGCTACTGTGGGCAACAGATACGCAGTATTTT. It specifies CASSPLLWATDTQYF.

This clonotype occurred many times. The CDR3 sequence is CASSTSGTVPYEQYF. Here the CDR3 DNA reads TGTGCCAGCAGTACCTCCGGGACGGTCCCCTACGAGCAGTACTTC. This chain joins TRBV6-1 and TRBJ2-7; D tentatively fits TRBD1 or TRBD2 (5 bases each). Germline V gene data show CDR1 as MNHNS and CDR2 as SASEGT. Trimming took off 5 bases at V and 2 bases at J, with 16 bases between the two ends. CDR3 size: 15 residues.

This clonotype was detected ten times or more. The CDR3 DNA sequence: TGCGCCAGCAGCTTGGAAGGGGGAACCTACAATGAGCAGTTCTTC. Protein: CASSLEGGTYNEQFF. This sequence joins TRBV5-1 and TRBJ2-1; D possibly corresponds to TRBD1 (6 bases). This CDR3 region has 15 residues. In germline, CDR1 is SGHRS, CDR2 YFSETQ. The V end was cut by 0 bases, the J end by 2 bases, with 9 bases between.

CDR3 sequence: CASSFDRGMKFFF. In nucleotides, the CDR3 is TGTGCCAGCAGCTTCGACAGGGGGATGAAGTTTTTCTTT. The rearrangement uses TRBV7-8 and TRBJ1-1, with 9 bases identical to TRBD1. With V trimmed by 3 bases and J by 13 bases, 9 bases remained unmatched. Germline CDR1 reads SGHVS; CDR2 reads FQNEAQ. CDR3 size: 13 residues. The full variable domain, in which reference TRBV7-8 and TRBJ1-1 provide the parts outside the CDR3, is GAGVSQSPRYKVAKRGQDVALRCDPISGHVSLFWYQQALGQGPEFLTYFQNEAQLDKSGLPSDRFFAERPEGSVSTLKIQRTQQEDSAVYLCASSFDRGMKFFFGQGTRLTVV.

J is TRBJ2-7 and V is TRBV3-1; 9 nucleotides match TRBD2. The CDR3 covers 15 residues. From germline, CDR1 is LGHDT and CDR2 YNNKEL (reference sequence). V was clipped by 10 bases and J by 2 bases; unmatched bases: 12. The CDR3 here is CATSLGLARPYEQYF. The CDR3 DNA reads as TGTGCCACCTCCCTTGGACTAGCGAGACCCTACGAGCAGTACTTC.

The chain employs TRBV6-5 and TRBJ2-1; 10 positions agree with TRBD2. This CDR3 has 16 residues. The junction had 7 bases not matched to a gene; V was cut back by 0 bases and J by 8 bases. Germline CDR1 reads MNHEY; CDR2 reads SVGAGI. The CDR3, as DNA: TGTGCCAGCAGTTACTCGAGCGGGAGGGCCCCGTATGAGCAGTTCTTC. Its translation: CASSYSSGRAPYEQFF.